This T cell receptor (beta chain) was sequenced during a study of blood T cell repertoires in COVID-19. Study at large: Researchers got acute and convalescent COVID-19 samples from the United States, Italy and Spain. Nucleic acid was either cDNA or gDNA, and it came from T cells, B-cell-depleted T cells, or PBMCs.

Trimming removed 8 bases at V and 4 bases at J, with 14 bases between. Germline V gene data show CDR1 as MDHEN and CDR2 as SYDVKM. This CDR3 region has 13 residues. Original analysis: Amplified reference gene primers provided the basis for estimating nucleated cell counts. Measured with immunoSEQ multiplex PCR; TCRdb has only the in-frame clones, and not every one. V, J and clone size derive from that table, while D and trimming were established from the DNA sequence. In the table there are around 270,000 clones, around 82% of which are singletons. Seattle's enrolled individuals joined amid active infection and were then monitored longitudinally.

V gene TRBV28 combines with J gene TRBJ1-2, with D perhaps TRBD1 (6 bases). Sequenced: peripheral blood. This TCR was sampled from a person aged 65-85 years with COVID-19, enrolled during active disease. The CDR3 loop is CASGQRDFYGYTF. The CDR3 region has the DNA TGTGCCAGCGGACAGAGAGACTTCTATGGCTACACCTTC.